By sample share, the clone carrying this T cell receptor (beta chain) is medium-sized. After constant-region reverse-primer amplification, full-length variable regions underwent semi-nested PCR with Nested Universal Primer A. TCRdb redid the calling of the 5' RACE reads with MiXCR, one entry per CDR3 protein. Of some 37,000 distinct CDR3 sequences listed, approximately 17% are singletons. With 4 bases clipped from V and 2 bases from J, the junction kept 3 bases outside the gene matches. This CDR3 spans 14 amino acids. CDR1 and CDR2 from the germline V gene are SGHTA and FQGNSA. V is TRBV7-2 and J is TRBJ2-3; 7 bases match TRBD1. This sequence originates from a female donor with breast cancer. Sequenced material: naive CD4+ T cells sorted from a lymph node. Stated subset: naive CD4+ T cells, CD4+CD45RA+CD25-. Here the CDR3 reads CASSSGQNTDTQYF. CDR3 in DNA: TGTGCCAGCAGCTCGGGACAGAACACAGATACGCAGTATTTT.